The 9 T cell receptor beta chains in this list originate from one sample, sequenced in a study of cytomegalovirus exposure and HLA in healthy donors. Both 60 Vbeta primers and 13 Jbeta primers went into the PCR. Method: immunoSEQ multiplex PCR; TCRdb's copy keeps in-frame clones and lacks some. The table lists approximately 170,000 clones, around 85% of them singletons. Sequencing input: PBMCs. These receptors originate from a boy between 2 and 15 years old in good health and CMV-seronegative.

This sequence joins TRBV18 and TRBJ2-5; D is perhaps TRBD2 (5 bases). The V end was cut by 6 bases, the J end by 4 bases, with 12 bases between. The germline gives CDR1 KGHSH, CDR2 LQKENI. The CDR3 has 13 amino acids. As DNA, the CDR3 is TGTGCCAGCTCGATGTCGGGGTCAGAGACCCAGTACTTC. The encoded protein is CASSMSGSETQYF.

V is TRBV19 and J is TRBJ1-2; perhaps TRBD1 as D (5 bases). Germline V CDR1 and CDR2: LNHDA, SQIVND (reference sequence). V dropped 4 bases and J dropped 4 bases, with 10 bases sitting between them. CDR3 length: 13 amino acids. In DNA form, the CDR3 reads TGTGCCAGTAGTAGGGGCTCGGGCTATGGCTACACCTTC. Translated, it gives CASSRGSGYGYTF.

This chain links TRBV28 with TRBJ2-2; unclear D gene. Germline values: CDR1 MDHEN, CDR2 SYDVKM. This CDR3 region has 13 residues. V was pared by 7 bases and J by 5 bases, with 11 bases between. The CDR3 DNA reads as TGTGCCAGCACGATTCTGCTAACCGGGGAGCTGTTTTTT. Translating it yields CASTILLTGELFF.

This chain connects TRBV11-2 to TRBJ1-2; no clear D gene. Germline lookup yields CDR1 SGHAT and CDR2 FQNNGV. Trimming removed 0 bases at V and 8 bases at J, with 7 bases between. CDR3 length: 12 residues. The CDR3 DNA is TGTGCCAGCAGCTTAGACCGCCGGGGCTACACCTTC. It codes for CASSLDRRGYTF.

This clone was counted only a few times. The CDR3 loop reads CAWKHRQGNEQFF. CDR3 DNA sequence: TGTGCCTGGAAACACCGACAGGGAAATGAGCAGTTCTTC. The chain uses TRBV30 and TRBJ2-1; TRBD1 matches at 7 bases. The CDR3 spans 13 residues. Unmatched junction bases numbered 7, after V lost 4 bases and J lost 7 bases. Germline CDR1 and CDR2: GTSNPN and SVGIG (reference sequence).

This sequence joins TRBV14 and TRBJ1-1, with D possibly being TRBD1 (5 bases). CDR1 and CDR2 from the germline V gene are SGHDN and FVKESK. Trimming shortened V by 4 bases and J by 4 bases, and 10 bases separated the two germline ends. CDR3 length: 13 amino acids. The CDR3 sequence is CASSLGPFTEAFF. The CDR3 DNA reads as TGTGCCAGCAGCCTGGGGCCCTTCACTGAAGCTTTCTTT. The variable domain in full, completed from reference TRBV14 and TRBJ1-1, reads EAGVTQFPSHSVIEKGQTVTLRCDPISGHDNLYWYRRVMGKEIKFLLHFVKESKQDESGMPNNRFLAERTGGTYSTLKVQPAELEDSGVYFCASSLGPFTEAFFGQGTRLTVV.

The table lists this clone with a count of one. The V and J genes are TRBV27 and TRBJ1-2; 8 bases are a match to TRBD1. This CDR3 spans 14 amino acids. J was trimmed by 5 bases and V by 5 bases; bases with no gene match: 7. Germline V gene data show CDR1 as MNHEY and CDR2 as SMNVEV (reference sequence). CDR3 sequence (DNA): TGTGCCAGCAGTGTGGCAGGGGGCTTGTATGGCTACACCTTC. Translating gives CASSVAGGLYGYTF.

DNA for the CDR3: TGTGCCAGCAGAAACCCCACAGAGAGAAGGGGCGCGGTACAGCCCCAGCATTTT. This sequence encodes CASRNPTERRGAVQPQHF. This chain joins TRBV27 and TRBJ1-5; perhaps TRBD1 as D (5 bases). Per the germline V gene, CDR1 is MNHEY and CDR2 is SMNVEV (reference sequence). The CDR3 covers 18 residues. Trimming stripped 6 bases from V and 7 bases from J, with 28 bases between.

The J gene is TRBJ1-5, the V gene TRBV15; D might be TRBD1 (5 bases). V was shortened by 1 base and J by 5 bases, with 12 bases between the two germline ends. Germline V gene lookup returns CDR1 LNHNV and CDR2 YYDKDF (reference sequence). This CDR3 spans 15 amino acids. The CDR3 DNA follows: TGTGCCACCAGCAGAGTCAGGGACTTTTATCAGCCCCAGCATTTT. Encoded protein: CATSRVRDFYQPQHF.